This is a list of T cell receptor beta chains from one sample in a study of T cell responses to AZD1222 COVID-19 vaccine. Assay: immunoSEQ multiplex PCR; the TCRdb copy retains only in-frame clones and omits some. The sample has some 110,000 clones; roughly 84% are singletons. The sequencing used peripheral blood, collected on day 0 of AZD1222 vaccination. The receptor set was obtained from an adult in good health. The CDR3 runs from the conserved cysteine through the conserved F or W.

v_call: TRBV19; j_call: TRBJ1-1; cdr3_aa: CASRTGYNTEAFF
v_call: TRBV11-1; j_call: TRBJ2-5; cdr3_aa: CASSLGLAGGQETQYF
v_call: TRBV25-1; j_call: TRBJ2-5; cdr3_aa: CASSGGQGSRQETQYF
v_call: TRBV3-1/TRBV3-2; j_call: TRBJ2-1; cdr3_aa: CASSQDLAGYNEQFF
v_call: TRBV7-2; j_call: TRBJ2-5; cdr3_aa: CASSLTRASGFQETQYF
v_call: TRBV28; j_call: TRBJ1-1; cdr3_aa: CASSFHPGGRTEAFF
v_call: TRBV2; j_call: TRBJ2-2; cdr3_aa: CASSDLVSANTGELFF
v_call: TRBV3-1/TRBV3-2; j_call: TRBJ1-1; cdr3_aa: CASSQTGGITEAFF
v_call: TRBV19; j_call: TRBJ1-6; cdr3_aa: CASSITGGHSYNSPLHF
v_call: TRBV5-4; j_call: TRBJ1-1; cdr3_aa: CASSWAPGGEAFF
v_call: TRBV2; j_call: TRBJ2-1; cdr3_aa: CASGGGGSSYNEQFF
v_call: TRBV5-6; j_call: TRBJ2-7; cdr3_aa: CASSLGAGTTYEQYF
v_call: TRBV19; j_call: TRBJ2-7; cdr3_aa: CASSLRDLSYEQYF
v_call: TRBV5-6; j_call: TRBJ2-3; cdr3_aa: CASSLRRTGEDTQYF
v_call: TRBV7-9; j_call: TRBJ2-7; cdr3_aa: CASSPEGLYEQYF
v_call: TRBV5-1; j_call: TRBJ2-3; cdr3_aa: CASSSGGSDTQYF
v_call: TRBV9; j_call: TRBJ2-4; cdr3_aa: CASSTGTGGIQYF
v_call: TRBV19; j_call: TRBJ2-7; cdr3_aa: CASSISGEGEQYF
v_call: TRBV29-1; j_call: TRBJ1-1; cdr3_aa: CSVAKRQAMNTEAFF
v_call: TRBV28; j_call: TRBJ2-7; cdr3_aa: CASSLPGQGGGEQYF
v_call: TRBV24-1; j_call: TRBJ2-3; cdr3_aa: CATSDLASVPNTDTQYF
v_call: TRBV4-1; j_call: TRBJ1-4; cdr3_aa: CASSQDQRHNEKLFF
v_call: TRBV28; j_call: TRBJ2-3; cdr3_aa: CASSLQPSTDTQYF
v_call: TRBV29-1; j_call: TRBJ2-3; cdr3_aa: CSVDNGSTDTQYF
v_call: TRBV5-1; j_call: TRBJ2-7; cdr3_aa: CASSRGQGINHEQYF
v_call: TRBV7-2; j_call: TRBJ2-7; cdr3_aa: CASSLTGTYEQYF
v_call: TRBV21-1; j_call: TRBJ1-5; cdr3_aa: CASSKADRLSNQPQHF
v_call: TRBV5-1; j_call: TRBJ1-6; cdr3_aa: CASSLAAIMTSPLHF
v_call: TRBV29-1; j_call: TRBJ2-5; cdr3_aa: CSVRQGAGETQYF
v_call: TRBV5-1; j_call: TRBJ2-7; cdr3_aa: CASSLGPRAGDEQYF
v_call: TRBV28; j_call: TRBJ1-5; cdr3_aa: CASSLPQGSNQPQHF
v_call: TRBV5-6; j_call: TRBJ1-3; cdr3_aa: CASSFPGARNTIYF
v_call: TRBV19; j_call: TRBJ1-5; cdr3_aa: CASSSENTIANQPQHF
v_call: TRBV5-6; j_call: TRBJ1-1; cdr3_aa: CASSLVGGGHYTEAFF
v_call: TRBV5-5; j_call: TRBJ2-2; cdr3_aa: CASSLLPSGELFF
v_call: TRBV7-9; j_call: TRBJ1-1; cdr3_aa: CASSPQQGPNTEAFF
v_call: TRBV27; j_call: TRBJ1-2; cdr3_aa: CASRRGQSNYGYTF
v_call: TRBV5-6; j_call: TRBJ2-7; cdr3_aa: CASSLAAVEAYEQYF
v_call: TRBV18; j_call: TRBJ2-2; cdr3_aa: CASSPIRGDTGELFF
v_call: TRBV5-5; j_call: TRBJ1-1; cdr3_aa: CASSLGTGESEAFF
v_call: TRBV10-3; j_call: TRBJ2-7; cdr3_aa: CATTAEGPEQYF
v_call: TRBV19; j_call: TRBJ1-1; cdr3_aa: CASQEWEKAFF
v_call: TRBV5-1; j_call: TRBJ2-2; cdr3_aa: CASSSGTRYTGELFF
v_call: TRBV6-5; j_call: TRBJ2-7; cdr3_aa: CASSYSVLAGYEQYF
v_call: TRBV5-1; j_call: TRBJ2-7; cdr3_aa: CASSFGISGNEQYF
v_call: TRBV6-5; j_call: TRBJ1-5; cdr3_aa: CASSTGNNQPQHF
v_call: TRBV6-1; j_call: TRBJ2-7; cdr3_aa: CASSETVDPRGEQYF
v_call: TRBV28; j_call: TRBJ1-2; cdr3_aa: CATKSPGQATNYGYTF
v_call: TRBV5-1; j_call: TRBJ2-5; cdr3_aa: CASSLGDYGTGETQYF
v_call: TRBV20-1; j_call: TRBJ1-2; cdr3_aa: CSGGTGVGYTF